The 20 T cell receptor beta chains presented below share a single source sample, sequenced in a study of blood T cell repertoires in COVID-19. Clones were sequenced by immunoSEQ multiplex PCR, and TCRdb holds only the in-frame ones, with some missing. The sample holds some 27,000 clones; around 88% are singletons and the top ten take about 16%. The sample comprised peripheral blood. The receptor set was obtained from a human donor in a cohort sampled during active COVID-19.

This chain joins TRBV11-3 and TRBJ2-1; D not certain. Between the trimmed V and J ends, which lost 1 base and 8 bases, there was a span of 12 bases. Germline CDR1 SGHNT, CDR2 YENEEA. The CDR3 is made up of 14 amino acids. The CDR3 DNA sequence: TGTGCCAGCAGCTTAGGGGCCAACTGGGATGAGCAGTTCTTC. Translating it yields CASSLGANWDEQFF.

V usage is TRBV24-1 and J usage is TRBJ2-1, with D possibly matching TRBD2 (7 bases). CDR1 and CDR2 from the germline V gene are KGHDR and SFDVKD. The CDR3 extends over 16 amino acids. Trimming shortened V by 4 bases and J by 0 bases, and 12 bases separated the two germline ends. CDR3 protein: CATSESGEGSYNEQFF. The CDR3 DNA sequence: TGTGCCACCAGTGAGTCAGGGGAGGGCTCCTACAATGAGCAGTTCTTC.

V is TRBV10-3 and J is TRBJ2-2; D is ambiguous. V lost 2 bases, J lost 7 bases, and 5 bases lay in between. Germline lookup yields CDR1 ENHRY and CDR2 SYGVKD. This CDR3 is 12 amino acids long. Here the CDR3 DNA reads TGTGCCATCAGTGAGACGGTCGGGGAGCTGTTTTTT. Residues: CAISETVGELFF.

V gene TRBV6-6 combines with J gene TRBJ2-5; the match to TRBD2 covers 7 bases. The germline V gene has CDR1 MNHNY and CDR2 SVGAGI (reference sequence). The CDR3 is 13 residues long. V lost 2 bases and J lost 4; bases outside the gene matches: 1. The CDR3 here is CASSYGGGETQYF. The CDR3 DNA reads TGTGCCAGCAGTTACGGGGGGGGAGAGACCCAGTACTTC.

CDR3 loop: CASSPTSTRVEAFF. The CDR3 bases are TGCGCCAGCAGCCCAACCTCAACGAGGGTCGAAGCTTTCTTT. The V gene is TRBV5-1, the J gene TRBJ1-1, with D unclear. Per the germline V gene, CDR1 is SGHRS and CDR2 is YFSETQ. Trimming took off 4 bases at V and 8 bases at J, with 18 bases between the two ends. The CDR3 loop spans 14 amino acids.

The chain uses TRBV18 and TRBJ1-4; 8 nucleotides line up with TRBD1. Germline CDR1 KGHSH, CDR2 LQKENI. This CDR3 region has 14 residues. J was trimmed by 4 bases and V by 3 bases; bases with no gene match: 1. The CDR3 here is CASSPGQGNEKLFF. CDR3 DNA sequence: TGTGCCAGCTCACCCGGACAGGGTAATGAAAAACTGTTTTTT.

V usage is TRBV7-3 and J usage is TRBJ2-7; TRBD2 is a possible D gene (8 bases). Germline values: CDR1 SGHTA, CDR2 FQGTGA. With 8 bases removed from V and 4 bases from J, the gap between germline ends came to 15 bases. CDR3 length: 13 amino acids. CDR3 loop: CASSRGGQYEQYF. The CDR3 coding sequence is TGTGCCAGCTCCCGGGGGGGACAGTACGAGCAGTACTTC.

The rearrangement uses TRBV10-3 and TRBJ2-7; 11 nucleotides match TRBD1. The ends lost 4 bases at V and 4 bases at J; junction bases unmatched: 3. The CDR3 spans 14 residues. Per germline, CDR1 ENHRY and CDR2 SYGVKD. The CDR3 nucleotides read TGTGCCATCAGTGCGGGACAGGGGGTATACGAGCAGTACTTC. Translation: CAISAGQGVYEQYF.

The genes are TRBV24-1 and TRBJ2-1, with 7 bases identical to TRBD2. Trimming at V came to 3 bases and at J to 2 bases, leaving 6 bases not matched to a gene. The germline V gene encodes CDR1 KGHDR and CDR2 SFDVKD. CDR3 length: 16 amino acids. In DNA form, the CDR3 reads TGTGCCACCAGTGATGGCAGCGGGACTGCCTACAATGAGCAGTTCTTC. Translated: CATSDGSGTAYNEQFF.

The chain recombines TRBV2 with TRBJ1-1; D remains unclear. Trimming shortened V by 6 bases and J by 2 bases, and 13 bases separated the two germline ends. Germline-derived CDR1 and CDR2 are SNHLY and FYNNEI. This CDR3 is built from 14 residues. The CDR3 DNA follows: TGTGCCAGCAGACTAGCGGCAGCTAACACTGAAGCTTTCTTT. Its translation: CASRLAAANTEAFF. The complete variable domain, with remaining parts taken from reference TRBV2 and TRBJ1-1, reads EPEVTQTPSHQVTQMGQEVILRCVPISNHLYFYWYRQILGQKVEFLVSFYNNEISEKSEIFDDQFSVERPDGSNFTLKIRSTKLEDSAMYFCASRLAAANTEAFFGQGTRLTVV.

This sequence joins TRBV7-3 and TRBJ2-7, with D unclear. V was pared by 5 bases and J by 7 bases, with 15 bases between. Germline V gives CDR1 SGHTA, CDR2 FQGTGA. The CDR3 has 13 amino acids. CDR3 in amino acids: CASSPSVLSEQYF. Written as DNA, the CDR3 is TGTGCCAGCAGCCCCTCCGTTTTGTCTGAGCAGTACTTC.

The CDR3 nucleotides read TGCGCCACCTCTCCGACAGGGGAAGAGACCCAGTACTTC. Protein product: CATSPTGEETQYF. This chain links TRBV5-1 with TRBJ2-5; TRBD1 aligns across 8 bases. Germline V gene data show CDR1 as SGHRS and CDR2 as YFSETQ. V dropped 9 bases and J dropped 3; count of bases not matched to a gene: 7. The CDR3 extends over 13 amino acids.

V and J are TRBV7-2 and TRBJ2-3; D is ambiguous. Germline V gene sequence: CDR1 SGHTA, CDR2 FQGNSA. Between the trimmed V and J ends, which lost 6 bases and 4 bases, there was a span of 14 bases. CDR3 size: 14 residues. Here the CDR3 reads CASRALLRADTQYF. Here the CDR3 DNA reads TGTGCCAGCAGGGCCCTTCTCCGGGCAGATACGCAGTATTTT.

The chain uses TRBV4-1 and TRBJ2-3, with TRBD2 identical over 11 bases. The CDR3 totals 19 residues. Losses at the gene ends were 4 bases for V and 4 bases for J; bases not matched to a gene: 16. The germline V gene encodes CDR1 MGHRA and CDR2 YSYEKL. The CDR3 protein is CASSPNGLAGGRIPDTQYF. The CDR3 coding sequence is TGCGCCAGCAGCCCAAATGGGCTAGCGGGAGGAAGGATCCCAGATACGCAGTATTTT.

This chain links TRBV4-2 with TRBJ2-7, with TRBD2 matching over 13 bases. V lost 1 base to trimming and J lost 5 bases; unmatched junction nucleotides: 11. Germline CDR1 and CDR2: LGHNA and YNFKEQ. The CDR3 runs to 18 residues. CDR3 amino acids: CASSQAGLAGSFANEQYF. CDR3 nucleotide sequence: TGTGCCAGCAGCCAAGCGGGACTAGCGGGATCATTCGCCAACGAGCAGTACTTC.

The DNA of the CDR3 is TGTGCCGAAAATCCGCGGGGAGAAGCAGATACGCAGTATTTT. Translating gives CAENPRGEADTQYF. J is TRBJ2-3 and V is TRBV2; possible D gene TRBD2, 6 bases. V shed 11 bases and J shed 4 bases, with 19 bases lying between them. The CDR3 has 14 residues. Germline CDR1 SNHLY, CDR2 FYNNEI.

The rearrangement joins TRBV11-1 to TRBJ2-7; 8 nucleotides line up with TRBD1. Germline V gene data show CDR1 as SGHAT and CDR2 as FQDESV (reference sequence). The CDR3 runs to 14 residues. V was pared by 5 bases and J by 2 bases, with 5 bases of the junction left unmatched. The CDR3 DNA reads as TGTGCCAGCAGCCCAAGGACAGGGACCTACGAGCAGTACTTC. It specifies CASSPRTGTYEQYF.

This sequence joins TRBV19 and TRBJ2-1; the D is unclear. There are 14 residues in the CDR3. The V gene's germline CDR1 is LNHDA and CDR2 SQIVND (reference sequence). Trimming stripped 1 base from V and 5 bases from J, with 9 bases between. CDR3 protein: CASSIGPQNNEQFF. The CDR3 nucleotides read TGTGCCAGTAGTATAGGCCCACAGAACAATGAGCAGTTCTTC.

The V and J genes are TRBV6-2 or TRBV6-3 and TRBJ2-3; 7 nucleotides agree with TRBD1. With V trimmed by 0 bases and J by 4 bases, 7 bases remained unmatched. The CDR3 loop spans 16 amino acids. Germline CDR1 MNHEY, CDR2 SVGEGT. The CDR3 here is CASSYSPQGDADTQYF. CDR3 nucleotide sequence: TGTGCCAGCAGTTACTCCCCCCAGGGGGATGCAGATACGCAGTATTTT.

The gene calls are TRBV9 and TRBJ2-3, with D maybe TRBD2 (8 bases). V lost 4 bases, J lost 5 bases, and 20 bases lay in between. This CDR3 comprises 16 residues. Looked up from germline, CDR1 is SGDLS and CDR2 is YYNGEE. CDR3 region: CASSSRGLAGGDTQYF. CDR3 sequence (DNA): TGTGCCAGCAGCTCGCGAGGACTAGCAGGGGGAGATACGCAGTATTTT.